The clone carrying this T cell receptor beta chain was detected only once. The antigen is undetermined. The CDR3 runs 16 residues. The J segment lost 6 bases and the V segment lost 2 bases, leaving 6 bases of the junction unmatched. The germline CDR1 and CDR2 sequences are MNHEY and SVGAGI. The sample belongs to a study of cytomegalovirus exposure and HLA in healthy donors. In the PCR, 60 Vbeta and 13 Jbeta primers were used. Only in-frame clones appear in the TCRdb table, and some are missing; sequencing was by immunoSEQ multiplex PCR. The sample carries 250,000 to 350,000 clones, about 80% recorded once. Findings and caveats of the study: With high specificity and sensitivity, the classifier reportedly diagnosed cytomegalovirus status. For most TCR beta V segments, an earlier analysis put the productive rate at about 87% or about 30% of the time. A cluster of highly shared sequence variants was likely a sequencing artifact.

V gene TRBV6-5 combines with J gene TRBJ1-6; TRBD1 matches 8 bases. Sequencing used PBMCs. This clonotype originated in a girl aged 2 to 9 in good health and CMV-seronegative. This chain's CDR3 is CASSYRQGARNSPLHF. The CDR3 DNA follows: TGTGCCAGCAGTTACCGGCAGGGGGCCCGTAATTCACCCCTCCACTTT.